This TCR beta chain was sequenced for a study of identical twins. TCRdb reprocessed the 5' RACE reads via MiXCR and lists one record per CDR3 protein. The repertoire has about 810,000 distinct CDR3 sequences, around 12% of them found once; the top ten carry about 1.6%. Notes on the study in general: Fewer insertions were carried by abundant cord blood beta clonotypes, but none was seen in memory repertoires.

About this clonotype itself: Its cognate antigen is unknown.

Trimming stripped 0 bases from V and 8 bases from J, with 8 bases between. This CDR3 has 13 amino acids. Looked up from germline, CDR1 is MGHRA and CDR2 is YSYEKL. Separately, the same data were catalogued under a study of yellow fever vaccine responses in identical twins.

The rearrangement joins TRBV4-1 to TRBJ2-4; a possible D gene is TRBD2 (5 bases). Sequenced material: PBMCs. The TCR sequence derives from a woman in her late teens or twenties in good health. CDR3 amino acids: CASSQDRRDIQYF. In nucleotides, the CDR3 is TGCGCCAGCAGCCAAGACAGGCGGGACATTCAGTACTTC.